The 4 T cell receptor beta chains below all came from one sample that was sequenced in a study of T cell responses to AZD1222 COVID-19 vaccine. Profiled with immunoSEQ multiplex PCR; TCRdb holds only in-frame clones, not every one. The sample holds about 130,000 clones, about nine tenths seen once. Specimen: peripheral blood, collected on day 0 of AZD1222 vaccination. The receptors were gathered from an adult in good health.

The chain employs TRBV15 and TRBJ1-1; tentative D call: TRBD1 (5 bases). The germline V gene encodes CDR1 LNHNV and CDR2 YYDKDF (reference sequence). V lost 7 bases and J lost 2, with 14 bases in between. The CDR3 length is 14 residues. This CDR3 is CATTAGGENTEAFF. Written as DNA, the CDR3 is TGTGCCACCACCGCAGGAGGGGAAAACACTGAAGCTTTCTTT. Variable domain in full (rest from reference TRBV15 and TRBJ1-1): DAMVIQNPRYQVTQFGKPVTLSCSQTLNHNVMYWYQQKSSQAPKLLFHYYDKDFNNEADTPDNFQSRRPNTSFCFLDIRSPGLGDTAMYLCATTAGGENTEAFFGQGTRLTVV.

This chain links TRBV7-2 with TRBJ1-6; perhaps TRBD1 as D (6 bases). Trimming took 5 bases from V and 12 from J, leaving 17 bases between them. The CDR3 is 14 residues long. From germline, CDR1 is SGHTA and CDR2 FQGNSA. The DNA for the CDR3 is TGTGCCAGCAGCCACCGGACAGTTGGACGACCCCTCCACTTT. Protein sequence: CASSHRTVGRPLHF.

The rearrangement links TRBV20-1 to TRBJ2-1; weak D call: TRBD1 (6 bases). There are 12 residues in the CDR3. The germline V gene encodes CDR1 DFQATT and CDR2 SNEGSKA (reference sequence). With 5 bases removed from V and 6 bases from J, the gap between germline ends came to 11 bases. CDR3 bases: TGCAGTGCTCGTGGACAGATCAATGAGCAGTTCTTC. This encodes CSARGQINEQFF.

The rearrangement uses TRBV7-8 and TRBJ2-7; D not certain. V was trimmed by 2 bases and J by 3 bases, leaving 11 bases between them. CDR3 size: 14 residues. From germline, CDR1 is SGHVS and CDR2 FQNEAQ. The CDR3 sequence: CASSLSTFIYEQYF. The CDR3 DNA reads as TGTGCCAGCAGCTTAAGCACTTTTATCTACGAGCAGTACTTC.